The 23 T cell receptor beta chains presented below share a single source sample, sequenced in a study of blood T cell repertoires in COVID-19. Measured with immunoSEQ multiplex PCR; TCRdb has only the in-frame clones, and not every one. The sample contains about 21,000 clones, 85% of which appear only once. Sequencing input: peripheral blood. The receptors were gathered from a man older than 75 with acute or convalescent COVID-19.

V is TRBV6-4 and J is TRBJ2-1; 10 bases map to TRBD2. CDR3 size: 19 residues. The V segment lost 6 bases and the J segment 0 bases; nucleotides outside the gene matches: 14. CDR1 is MRHNA and CDR2 is SNTAGT in the germline V gene. The DNA for the CDR3 is TGTGCCAGCAGCCAAGTAGCGGGGGGTCGAGGCCGCTCCTACAATGAGCAGTTCTTC. Translating gives CASSQVAGGRGRSYNEQFF.

This rearrangement joins TRBV9 to TRBJ2-5; D is possibly TRBD1 (5 bases). The germline gives CDR1 SGDLS, CDR2 YYNGEE. V was cut by 1 base and J by 1 base, with 8 bases left in between. There are 14 residues in the CDR3. This CDR3 is CASSVSTVQETQYF. The CDR3, as DNA: TGTGCCAGCAGCGTATCGACAGTCCAAGAGACCCAGTACTTC.

The J gene is TRBJ1-4, the V gene TRBV11-2; D is undetermined. The CDR3 consists of 14 residues. The germline V gene has CDR1 SGHAT and CDR2 FQNNGV. V lost 1 base and J 4 bases, leaving 7 bases between the germline ends. The CDR3 DNA is TGTGCCAGCAGCTTAGGTGGTAGTAATGAAAAACTGTTTTTT. It translates to CASSLGGSNEKLFF.

The rearrangement joins TRBV7-2 to TRBJ2-7; D is possibly TRBD1 (6 bases). Trimming shortened V by 5 bases and J by 5 bases, and 16 bases separated the two germline ends. The CDR3 has 14 residues. The V gene's germline CDR1 is SGHTA and CDR2 FQGNSA. CDR3 amino acids: CASSRNYRDDEQYF. CDR3 DNA: TGTGCCAGCAGCCGGAACTACAGGGATGACGAGCAGTACTTC.

This sequence joins TRBV6-1 and TRBJ1-2, with 8 bases that match TRBD1. V gave up 3 bases and J gave up 5 bases; unmatched junction bases: 8. Germline lookup yields CDR1 MNHNS and CDR2 SASEGT. The CDR3 is 15 residues long. CDR3 region: CASSDYQGAGYGYTF. CDR3 DNA sequence: TGTGCCAGCAGTGATTACCAGGGGGCGGGGTATGGCTACACCTTC.

The V gene is TRBV7-3, the J gene TRBJ2-2; 13 bases align to TRBD2. The trim removed 5 bases at V and 1 base at J, leaving 13 bases unmatched. In germline, CDR1 is SGHTA, CDR2 FQGTGA. The CDR3 contains 20 residues. The CDR3 coding sequence is TGTGCCAGCAGCCCTCCTGGGGGACTAGCGGGGCCCGGGAACACCGGGGAGCTGTTTTTT. Translated, it gives CASSPPGGLAGPGNTGELFF.

The V call is TRBV6-5, the J call TRBJ1-1; D gene ambiguous. Between the trimmed V and J ends, which lost 7 bases and 0 bases, there was a span of 12 bases. The CDR3 spans 14 residues. Germline assignment: CDR1 MNHEY and CDR2 SVGAGI. The DNA for the CDR3 is TGTGCCAGCACCCCGGGTACTATGAACACTGAAGCTTTCTTT. Protein sequence: CASTPGTMNTEAFF.

This clone was seen once. The rearrangement joins TRBV5-6 to TRBJ2-5; 9 bases map to TRBD1. V lost 6 bases, J lost 5 bases, and 17 bases stayed unmatched. The CDR3 totals 17 residues. Germline V lookup: CDR1 SGHDT, CDR2 YYEEEE. CDR3 protein: CASTLGHGDRVRETQYF. The CDR3 DNA sequence: TGTGCCAGCACCCTCGGTCACGGGGACAGGGTTAGGGAGACCCAGTACTTC.

The chain carries TRBV5-1 and TRBJ2-7, with 9 bases fitting TRBD1. Germline V CDR1 and CDR2: SGHRS, YFSETQ. The V gene end was trimmed by 4 bases and the J gene end by 4 bases; junction bases not matched to a gene: 3. The CDR3 has 13 residues. This CDR3 reads CASSTGQGYEQYF. The CDR3 DNA sequence: TGCGCCAGCAGCACCGGACAGGGGTACGAGCAGTACTTC.

This clone was observed once. The chain combines TRBV3-1 (or the pseudogene TRBV3-2) with TRBJ1-4; the match to TRBD1 covers 10 bases. The V gene's germline CDR1 is LGHDT and CDR2 YNNKEL (reference sequence). Germline trimming cut 1 base from V and 5 bases from J; bases unmatched to any gene: 4. This CDR3 region has 16 residues. As DNA, the CDR3 is TGTGCCAGCAGCCAAGCGGGGGGACAGGGGAATGAAAAACTGTTTTTT. Translation gives CASSQAGGQGNEKLFF.

The CDR3 bases are TGTGCCAGCAGCCCCGGACTTCGTGCTAGCACAGATACGCAGTATTTT. This gives the protein CASSPGLRASTDTQYF. The V gene is TRBV7-6, the J gene TRBJ2-3; weak D call: TRBD2 (5 bases). V lost 5 bases to trimming and J lost 0 bases, with 15 bases between them. This CDR3 contains 16 residues. Germline V gives CDR1 SGHVS, CDR2 FNYEAQ.

This clone was seen a single time. The chain employs TRBV6-6 and TRBJ2-5; a possible D gene is TRBD2 (6 bases). This CDR3 contains 18 residues. Trimming removed 5 bases from V and 4 bases from J, with 26 bases in between. CDR1 and CDR2 (germline): MNHNY, SVGAGI (reference sequence). The CDR3 bases are TGTGCCAGCAGTCAAACTTGGGGAGAAGGAGGGAATTTAGAGACCCAGTACTTC. It specifies CASSQTWGEGGNLETQYF.

A few counts support this clone. Other DNA sequences from this sample encode an identical CDR3 as well. This chain links TRBV7-3 with TRBJ2-1; the D gene is possibly TRBD1 (5 bases). CDR3 length: 15 amino acids. Trimming left V 2 bases short and J 0 bases short, with 8 bases between. Germline CDR1 is SGHTA and CDR2 is FQGTGA. The CDR3 protein is CASSLQGSSYNEQFF. The CDR3 DNA follows: TGTGCCAGCAGCTTACAGGGAAGCTCCTACAATGAGCAGTTCTTC.

This chain uses TRBV20-1 with TRBJ2-7; TRBD1 matches at 10 bases. CDR3 size: 15 residues. Germline trimming cut 3 bases from V and 7 bases from J; bases unmatched to any gene: 12. Germline V gene lookup returns CDR1 DFQATT and CDR2 SNEGSKA (reference sequence). CDR3 in amino acids: CSASVARQGAGEQYF. The CDR3 DNA is TGCAGTGCTAGTGTTGCCCGACAGGGGGCAGGTGAGCAGTACTTC.

The CDR3 loop is CASSPISGLYNEQFF. CDR3 coding DNA: TGTGCCAGCAGCCCCATAAGCGGGCTCTACAATGAGCAGTTCTTC. This chain links TRBV7-2 with TRBJ2-1, with D tentatively TRBD2 (6 bases). CDR1 and CDR2 from the germline V gene are SGHTA and FQGNSA. This CDR3 has 15 residues. Between the trimmed V and J ends, which lost 5 bases and 3 bases, there was a span of 14 bases.

The V gene is TRBV30, the J gene TRBJ2-7; D is possibly TRBD2 (6 bases). V was shortened by 1 base and J by 2 bases, with 15 bases between the two germline ends. The CDR3 spans 15 residues. Germline V gene sequence: CDR1 GTSNPN, CDR2 SVGIG (reference sequence). CDR3 in DNA: TGTGCCTGGAGTGGGGAGGCGACGGCACCCTACGAGCAGTACTTC. Protein sequence: CAWSGEATAPYEQYF.

This rearrangement joins TRBV27 to TRBJ2-7, with TRBD1 matching 9 bases. Germline V gene data show CDR1 as MNHEY and CDR2 as SMNVEV (reference sequence). This CDR3 has 14 residues. V shed 5 bases and J 7 bases; nucleotides not matched to a gene: 9. The CDR3 reads CASSDRTGVGEQYF. The DNA of the CDR3 is TGTGCCAGCAGTGACAGGACAGGGGTGGGGGAGCAGTACTTC.

The chain joins TRBV28 to TRBJ2-4; 9 nucleotides line up with TRBD1. The germline CDR1 and CDR2 sequences are MDHEN and SYDVKM. The CDR3 has 20 residues. V lost 3 bases, J lost 3 bases, and 18 bases stayed unmatched. The CDR3 DNA reads as TGTGCCAGCAGTTTCGGGGAGATCCTCCGGGACAGGGTGGACAAAAACATTCAGTACTTC. Translation gives CASSFGEILRDRVDKNIQYF.

This chain connects TRBV28 to TRBJ2-7; TRBD2 matches at 8 bases. J gave up 3 bases and V 10 bases, and 5 bases lay outside the gene matches. The CDR3 covers 12 residues. Germline values: CDR1 MDHEN, CDR2 SYDVKM. The chain's CDR3 is CATRGGFYEQYF. The CDR3 nucleotides are TGTGCCACTCGGGGGGGGTTCTACGAGCAGTACTTC.

The rearrangement uses TRBV11-2 and TRBJ2-1, with TRBD2 identical over 9 bases. The CDR3 spans 17 residues. V lost 5 bases, J lost 8 bases, and 16 bases stayed unmatched. CDR1 SGHAT and CDR2 FQNNGV come from the germline V gene. The CDR3 is CASSAGTGTSRYDEQFF. In DNA form, the CDR3 reads TGTGCCAGCAGCGCTGGGACCGGGACTAGCAGATACGATGAGCAGTTCTTC.

This chain links TRBV24-1 with TRBJ1-5, with a possible D match to TRBD1 (6 bases). V lost 4 bases to trimming and J lost 2 bases, with 14 bases between them. Germline CDR1 and CDR2: KGHDR and SFDVKD. The CDR3 totals 16 residues. The CDR3 coding sequence is TGTGCCACCAGTGAAGCGCTACAGGGAGGCAATCAGCCCCAGCATTTT. It specifies CATSEALQGGNQPQHF.

V is TRBV6-5 and J is TRBJ2-5; TRBD1 aligns across 8 bases. The V gene's germline CDR1 is MNHEY and CDR2 SVGAGI. V gave up 0 bases and J gave up 5 bases; unmatched junction bases: 5. This CDR3 is 15 amino acids long. In DNA, the CDR3 is TGTGCCAGCAGTTACTCGGCCAGGGGGCTCGAGACCCAGTACTTC. This codes for CASSYSARGLETQYF.

The chain recombines TRBV6-1 with TRBJ1-1; 7 bases are shared with TRBD1. J gave up 5 bases and V 2 bases, and 11 bases lay outside the gene matches. In germline, CDR1 is MNHNS, CDR2 SASEGT. CDR3 length: 16 amino acids. CDR3 in amino acids: CASSELIKGARTEAFF. Here the CDR3 DNA reads TGTGCCAGCAGTGAATTAATCAAGGGGGCGCGGACTGAAGCTTTCTTT.